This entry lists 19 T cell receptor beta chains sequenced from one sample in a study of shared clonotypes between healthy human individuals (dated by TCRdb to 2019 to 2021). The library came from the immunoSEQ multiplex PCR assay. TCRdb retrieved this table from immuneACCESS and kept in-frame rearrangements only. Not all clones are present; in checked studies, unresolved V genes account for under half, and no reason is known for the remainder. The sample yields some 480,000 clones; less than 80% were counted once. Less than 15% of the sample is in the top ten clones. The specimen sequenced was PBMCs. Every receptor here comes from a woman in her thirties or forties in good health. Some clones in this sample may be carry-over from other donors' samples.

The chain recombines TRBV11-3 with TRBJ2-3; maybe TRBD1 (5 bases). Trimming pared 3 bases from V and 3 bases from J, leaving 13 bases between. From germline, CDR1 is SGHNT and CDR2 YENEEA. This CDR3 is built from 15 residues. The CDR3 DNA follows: TGTGCCAGCAGCTTGAATCGGCAGGGAACAGATACGCAGTATTTT. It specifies CASSLNRQGTDTQYF. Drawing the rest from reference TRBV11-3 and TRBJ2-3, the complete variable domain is EAGVVQSPRYKIIEKKQPVAFWCNPISGHNTLYWYLQNLGQGPELLIRYENEEAVDDSQLPKDRFSAERLKGVDSTLKIQPAELGDSAVYLCASSLNRQGTDTQYFGPGTRLTVL.

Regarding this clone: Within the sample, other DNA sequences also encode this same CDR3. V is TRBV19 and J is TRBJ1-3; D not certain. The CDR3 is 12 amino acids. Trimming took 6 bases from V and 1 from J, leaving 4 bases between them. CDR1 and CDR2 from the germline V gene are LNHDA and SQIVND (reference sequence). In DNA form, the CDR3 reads TGTGCCAGTAGCTTTTCTGGAAACACCATATATTTT. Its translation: CASSFSGNTIYF.

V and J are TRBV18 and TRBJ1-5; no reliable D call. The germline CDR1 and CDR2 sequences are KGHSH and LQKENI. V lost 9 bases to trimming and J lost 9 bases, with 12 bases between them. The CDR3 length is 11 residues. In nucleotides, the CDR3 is TGTGCCAGTCGGACCGCCTGGCCCCAGCATTTT. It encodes CASRTAWPQHF. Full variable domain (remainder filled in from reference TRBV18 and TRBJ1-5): NAGVMQNPRHLVRRRGQEARLRCSPMKGHSHVYWYRQLPEEGLKFMVYLQKENIIDESGMPKERFSAEFPKEGPSILRIQQVVRGDSAAYFCASRTAWPQHFGDGTRLSIL.

The CDR3 DNA is TGTGCCAGCATTTCCCCGACAGGGGGCTCCTACGAGCAGTACTTC. Translating gives CASISPTGGSYEQYF. The rearrangement uses TRBV28 and TRBJ2-7; TRBD1 matches at 9 bases. V shed 7 bases, J shed 0 bases, and the junction held 7 bases outside the gene matches. There are 15 residues in the CDR3. In germline, CDR1 is MDHEN, CDR2 SYDVKM.

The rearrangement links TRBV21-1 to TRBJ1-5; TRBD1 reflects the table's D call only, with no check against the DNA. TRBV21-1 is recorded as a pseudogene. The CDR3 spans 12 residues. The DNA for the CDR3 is TGTGCCAGCAGCGTACAGGGACAGCCCCAGCATTTT. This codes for CASSVQGQPQHF.

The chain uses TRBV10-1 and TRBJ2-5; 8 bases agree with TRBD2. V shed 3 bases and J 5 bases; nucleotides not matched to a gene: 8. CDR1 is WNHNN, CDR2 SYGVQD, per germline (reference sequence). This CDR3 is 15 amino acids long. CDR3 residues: CASSDPGGPAETQYF. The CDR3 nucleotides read TGCGCCAGCAGTGATCCGGGAGGGCCCGCGGAGACCCAGTACTTC.

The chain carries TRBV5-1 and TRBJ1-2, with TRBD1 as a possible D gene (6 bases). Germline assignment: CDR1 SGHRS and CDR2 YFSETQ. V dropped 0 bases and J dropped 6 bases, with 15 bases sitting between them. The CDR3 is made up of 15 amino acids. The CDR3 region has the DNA TGCGCCAGCAGCTTGGGGATTGGGGGCAGGGATGGCTACACCTTC. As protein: CASSLGIGGRDGYTF.

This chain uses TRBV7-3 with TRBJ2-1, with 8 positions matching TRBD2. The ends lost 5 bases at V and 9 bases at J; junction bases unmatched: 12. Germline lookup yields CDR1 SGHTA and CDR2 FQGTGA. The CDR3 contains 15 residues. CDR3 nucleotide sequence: TGTGCCAGCAGCGTTACCGGGACTAGTTACGCTGAGCAGTTCTTC. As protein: CASSVTGTSYAEQFF.

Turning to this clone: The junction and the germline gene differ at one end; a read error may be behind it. The CDR3 nucleotides are TGTGGCAGCAGTTACCCCGGGCTGCCGCTTGAGGAGCAGTACTTC. Protein product: CGSSYPGLPLEEQYF. This chain joins TRBV6-5 and TRBJ2-5, with D hard to call. The CDR3 has 15 amino acids. Germline V CDR1 and CDR2: MNHEY, SVGAGI.

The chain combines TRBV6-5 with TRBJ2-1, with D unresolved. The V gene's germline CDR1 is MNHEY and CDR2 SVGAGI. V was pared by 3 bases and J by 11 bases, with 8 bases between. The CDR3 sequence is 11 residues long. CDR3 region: CASSYEAQQFF. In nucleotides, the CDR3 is TGTGCCAGCAGTTATGAGGCCCAGCAGTTCTTC.

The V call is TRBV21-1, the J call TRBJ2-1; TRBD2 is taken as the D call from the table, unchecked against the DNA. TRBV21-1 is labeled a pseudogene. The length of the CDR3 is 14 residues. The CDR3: CASSKEGIRNEQFF. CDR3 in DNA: TGTGCCAGCAGCAAGGAGGGGATAAGGAATGAGCAGTTCTTC.

The CDR3 sequence is CASSSRWSTGELFF. CDR3 in DNA: TGTGCCAGCAGCTCCCGGTGGAGCACCGGGGAGCTGTTTTTT. This sequence joins TRBV6-1 and TRBJ2-2; no clear D gene. This CDR3 is built from 14 residues. Germline-derived CDR1 and CDR2 are MNHNS and SASEGT. The V and J ends lost 6 bases and 4 bases respectively, with 12 bases between them.

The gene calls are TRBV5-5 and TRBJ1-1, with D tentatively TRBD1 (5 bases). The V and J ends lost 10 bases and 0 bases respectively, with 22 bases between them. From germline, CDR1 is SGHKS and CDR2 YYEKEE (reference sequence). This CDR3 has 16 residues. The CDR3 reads CACTRDGRIMNTEAFF. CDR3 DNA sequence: TGTGCCTGTACAAGGGACGGTAGAATTATGAACACTGAAGCTTTCTTT.

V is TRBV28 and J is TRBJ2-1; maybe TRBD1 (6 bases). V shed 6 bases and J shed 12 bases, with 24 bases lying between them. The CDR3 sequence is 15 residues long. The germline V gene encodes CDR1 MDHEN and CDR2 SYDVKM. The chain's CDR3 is CASRHFGSRGIGQFF. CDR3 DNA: TGTGCCAGCAGGCATTTCGGGTCTAGGGGGATCGGGCAGTTCTTC.

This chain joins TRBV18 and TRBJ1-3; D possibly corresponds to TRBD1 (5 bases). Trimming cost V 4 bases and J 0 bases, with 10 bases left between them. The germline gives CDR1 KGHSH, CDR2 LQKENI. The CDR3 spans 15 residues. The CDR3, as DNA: TGTGCCAGCTCACGGGACTCAACCTCTGGAAACACCATATATTTT. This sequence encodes CASSRDSTSGNTIYF.

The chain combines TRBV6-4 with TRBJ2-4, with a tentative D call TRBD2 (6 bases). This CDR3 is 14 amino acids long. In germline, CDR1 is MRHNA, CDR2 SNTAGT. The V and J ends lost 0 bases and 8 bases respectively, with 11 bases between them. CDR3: CASSDSRRAYIQYF. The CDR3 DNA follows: TGTGCCAGCAGTGACTCGAGGAGGGCTTACATTCAGTACTTC.

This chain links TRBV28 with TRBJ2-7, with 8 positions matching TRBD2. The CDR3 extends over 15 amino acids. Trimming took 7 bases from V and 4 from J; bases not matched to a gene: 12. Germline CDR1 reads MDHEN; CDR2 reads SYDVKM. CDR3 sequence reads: CASNQAGLVPYEQYF. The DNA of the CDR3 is TGTGCCAGCAACCAGGCGGGACTAGTTCCTTACGAGCAGTACTTC. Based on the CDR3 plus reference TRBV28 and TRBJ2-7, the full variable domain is DVKVTQSSRYLVKRTGEKVFLECVQDMDHENMFWYRQDPGLGLRLIYFSYDVKMKEKGDIPEGYSVSREKKERFSLILESASTNQTSMYLCASNQAGLVPYEQYFGPGTRLTVT.

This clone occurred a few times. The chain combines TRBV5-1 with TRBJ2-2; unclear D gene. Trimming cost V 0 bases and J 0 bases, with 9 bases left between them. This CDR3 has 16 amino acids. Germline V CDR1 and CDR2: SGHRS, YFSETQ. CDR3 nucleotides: TGCGCCAGCAGCTTGGAAGGCGGTACGAACACCGGGGAGCTGTTTTTT. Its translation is CASSLEGGTNTGELFF. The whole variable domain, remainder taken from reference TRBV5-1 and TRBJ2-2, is KAGVTQTPRYLIKTRGQQVTLSCSPISGHRSVSWYQQTPGQGLQFLFEYFSETQRNKGNFPGRFSGRQFSNSRSEMNVSTLELGDSALYLCASSLEGGTNTGELFFGEGSRLTVL.

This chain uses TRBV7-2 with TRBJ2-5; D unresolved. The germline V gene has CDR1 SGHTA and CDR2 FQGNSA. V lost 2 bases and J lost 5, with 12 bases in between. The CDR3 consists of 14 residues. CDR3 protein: CASSLLPSIETQYF. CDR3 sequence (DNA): TGTGCCAGCAGCTTACTACCTTCGATCGAGACCCAGTACTTC.